The 17 T cell receptor beta chains reported below all come from one sample, sequenced in a study of blood T cell repertoires in COVID-19. Profiling relied on immunoSEQ multiplex PCR, and the TCRdb table lists in-frame clones only, not all of them. The table shows 110,000 or so clones, with approximately 80% occurring only once. Sequenced sample: peripheral blood. The source is a woman aged 80 or over with acute or convalescent COVID-19.

The chain couples TRBV30 to TRBJ2-1; 12 bases line up with TRBD2. This CDR3 is built from 15 residues. Trimming removed 7 bases from V and 8 bases from J; junction bases left unmatched: 12. Germline CDR1 reads GTSNPN; CDR2 reads SVGIG (reference sequence). This chain's CDR3 is CALELTSGSRYEQFF. The CDR3 nucleotides read TGTGCCTTGGAGCTGACTAGCGGGAGTAGGTATGAGCAGTTCTTC.

V gene TRBV10-2 combines with J gene TRBJ2-2, with 14 bases identical to TRBD2. Trimming cost V 6 bases and J 7 bases; bases outside gene matches: 4. The germline CDR1 and CDR2 sequences are WSHSY and SAAADI. The CDR3 has 15 amino acids. CDR3 sequence (DNA): TGCGCCAGCAGGGGACTAGCGGGAGAGGACGGGGAGCTGTTTTTT. Protein product: CASRGLAGEDGELFF.

The V call is TRBV15, the J call TRBJ2-5, with D hard to call. V dropped 0 bases and J dropped 1 base, with 9 bases sitting between them. The CDR3 spans 15 residues. Germline values: CDR1 LNHNV, CDR2 YYDKDF (reference sequence). CDR3 coding DNA: TGTGCCACCAGCAGAGAATCCTTTCCCCAAGAGACCCAGTACTTC. It yields the protein CATSRESFPQETQYF.

The chain carries TRBV5-1 and TRBJ2-7; D unresolved. The CDR3 consists of 16 residues. Germline loops: CDR1 SGHRS, CDR2 YFSETQ. With 0 bases removed from V and 4 bases from J, the gap between germline ends came to 17 bases. The CDR3 reads CASSLAPTETIYEQYF. DNA of the CDR3: TGCGCCAGCAGCTTGGCCCCAACAGAAACCATATACGAGCAGTACTTC.

J is TRBJ1-2 and V is TRBV3-1 (or the pseudogene TRBV3-2), with TRBD1 as a possible D gene (5 bases). CDR3 length equals 13 residues. Germline CDR1 LGHDT, CDR2 YNNKEL (reference sequence). V was trimmed by 4 bases and J by 8 bases, leaving 14 bases between them. CDR3 sequence reads: CASSLQEGVGYTF. In nucleotides, the CDR3 is TGTGCCAGCAGCCTACAGGAGGGAGTAGGCTACACCTTC.

The rearrangement joins TRBV12-3 or TRBV12-4 to TRBJ1-1, with D possibly matching TRBD1 (6 bases). The CDR3 spans 12 residues. Trimming took 5 bases from V and 4 from J, leaving 8 bases between them. This CDR3 is CASSKTGTEAFF. The CDR3 nucleotides read TGTGCCAGCAGTAAGACAGGCACTGAAGCTTTCTTT.

The chain employs TRBV21-1 and TRBJ2-7; TRBD1, as called in the table, went unchecked against the DNA. TRBV21-1 is annotated as a pseudogene. This CDR3 region has 14 residues. The CDR3 is CASSSRDRAYEQYV. In nucleotides, the CDR3 is TGTGCCAGCAGCAGCCGAGACAGGGCCTACGAGCAGTACGTC.

The chain is built from TRBV6-5 and TRBJ2-1; TRBD2 aligns across 14 bases. This CDR3 is 15 amino acids long. V dropped 4 bases and J dropped 9; count of bases not matched to a gene: 5. Per germline, CDR1 MNHEY and CDR2 SVGAGI. CDR3 DNA sequence: TGTGCCAGCAGTTTCGGGACTAGCGGGAGAAGTGAGCAGTTCTTC. This sequence encodes CASSFGTSGRSEQFF.

The chain couples TRBV7-6 to TRBJ2-5; D is uncertain. The CDR3 consists of 14 residues. V gave up 0 bases and J gave up 1 base, with 6 bases separating them. Germline CDR1 reads SGHVS; CDR2 reads FNYEAQ. The CDR3 loop is CASSLARSQETQYF. The DNA for the CDR3 is TGTGCCAGCAGCTTAGCTCGGTCCCAAGAGACCCAGTACTTC.

The chain recombines TRBV7-9 with TRBJ1-4; 10 bases align to TRBD1. Trimming cost V 5 bases and J 7 bases; bases outside gene matches: 13. Germline CDR1 reads SEHNR; CDR2 reads FQNEAQ (reference sequence). CDR3 length: 17 amino acids. The CDR3 region is CASSSTRQGADSEKLFF. The CDR3 DNA follows: TGTGCCAGCAGCAGTACCCGACAGGGGGCGGATTCTGAAAAACTGTTTTTT.

This clone was counted a single time. One end of the junction varies from germline; a read error may be responsible. Other DNA sequences from this sample encode an identical CDR3 as well. The gene calls are TRBV2 and TRBJ1-1, with 9 bases lining up with TRBD1. The germline V gene encodes CDR1 SNHLY and CDR2 FYNNEI. The CDR3 covers 13 residues. The chain's CDR3 is CASNPGQGSEAFF. The CDR3 DNA follows: TGCGCCAGCAATCCGGGACAGGGCTCTGAAGCTTTCTTT.

This clone was seen more than once but under ten times. The chain couples TRBV28 to TRBJ1-5; D ambiguous. The V and J ends lost 2 bases and 5 bases respectively, with 10 bases between them. The CDR3 extends over 14 amino acids. The germline V gene encodes CDR1 MDHEN and CDR2 SYDVKM. For the CDR3, the DNA is TGTGCCAGCAGTTTAGCGGGGAGTCATCAGCCCCAGCATTTT. Translating it yields CASSLAGSHQPQHF.

The genes are TRBV5-4 and TRBJ2-7; possibly TRBD2 for D (6 bases). The CDR3 is 15 amino acids. Germline CDR1 SGHNT, CDR2 YYREEE (reference sequence). V dropped 5 bases and J dropped 2 bases, with 17 bases sitting between them. The CDR3 here is CASSPGARGPYEQYF. As DNA, the CDR3 is TGTGCCAGCAGTCCCGGCGCGCGGGGTCCCTACGAGCAGTACTTC.

This rearrangement joins TRBV19 to TRBJ1-1, with D tentatively TRBD1 (5 bases). V dropped 7 bases and J dropped 8 bases, with 11 bases sitting between them. This CDR3 is 11 amino acids long. Germline V gives CDR1 LNHDA, CDR2 SQIVND (reference sequence). The CDR3 DNA is TGTGCCAGTATCCAGGGCCTCGAAGCTTTCTTT. Its protein product is CASIQGLEAFF.

This chain connects TRBV4-1 to TRBJ2-1, with D perhaps TRBD1 (6 bases). The germline V gene has CDR1 MGHRA and CDR2 YSYEKL. The CDR3 covers 16 residues. Between the trimmed V and J ends, which lost 2 bases and 0 bases, there was a span of 11 bases. The CDR3 bases are TGCGCCAGCAGCCAAACCCCAGGGGTCTCCTACAATGAGCAGTTCTTC. Its protein is CASSQTPGVSYNEQFF.

V usage is TRBV5-4 and J usage is TRBJ2-7; D gene ambiguous. Trimming stripped 0 bases from V and 3 bases from J, with 10 bases between. CDR3 length: 14 amino acids. Germline V CDR1 and CDR2: SGHNT, YYREEE (reference sequence). The CDR3 loop is CASSLEGRGYEQYF. The CDR3 DNA sequence: TGTGCCAGCAGCTTGGAAGGCCGAGGCTACGAGCAGTACTTC.

V is TRBV5-6 and J is TRBJ1-2, with unresolved D. This CDR3 is 11 amino acids long. V was trimmed by 1 base and J by 12 bases, leaving 10 bases between them. In germline, CDR1 is SGHDT, CDR2 YYEEEE. The CDR3 loop is CASSLLRDHTF. CDR3 in DNA: TGTGCCAGCAGCTTGTTGCGGGATCACACCTTC.